These 32 T cell receptor beta chains were sequenced from one sample in a study of T-cell memory formation after mild COVID-19. From the 5' RACE reads, TCRdb called clonotypes with MiXCR, one entry per CDR3 protein. The sample has about 320,000 distinct CDR3 sequences, around 15% seen once. The specimen was PBMCs or a T cell subset sorted from them (not recorded which). The receptors originated from a man aged 18 to 30 who had mild COVID-19 (a few samples of this study predate the infection). Cell type and time point are not known.

This clonotype was picked up a small number of times. The V and J genes are TRBV6-2 or TRBV6-3 and TRBJ2-3; a possible D gene is TRBD1 (6 bases). This CDR3 has 14 residues. Per germline, CDR1 MNHEY and CDR2 SVGEGT. V shed 10 bases and J shed 6 bases, with 20 bases lying between them. CDR3 bases: TGTGCCACCTCCAGGGGACCCGACCGGGATACGCAGTATTTT. It specifies CATSRGPDRDTQYF.

This chain uses TRBV12-3 or TRBV12-4 with TRBJ1-2; 7 bases map to TRBD1. The trim removed 5 bases at V and 4 bases at J, leaving 13 bases unmatched. The length of the CDR3 is 16 residues. The DNA of the CDR3 is TGTGCCAGCAGTACCCGGTCAGGGGGAATGGGCTATGGCTACACCTTC. The encoded protein is CASSTRSGGMGYGYTF.

The chain employs TRBV4-2 and TRBJ2-3; 8 bases map to TRBD2. The trim removed 0 bases at V and 7 bases at J, leaving 12 bases unmatched. The CDR3 runs 17 residues. Germline V lookup: CDR1 LGHNA, CDR2 YNFKEQ. CDR3 residues: CASSQDFLAGQVNTQYF. CDR3 sequence (DNA): TGTGCCAGCAGCCAAGACTTCCTAGCGGGCCAAGTCAATACGCAGTATTTT.

The chain recombines TRBV6-2 or TRBV6-3 with TRBJ2-7; TRBD1 matches at 7 bases. The trim removed 7 bases at V and 3 bases at J, leaving 12 bases unmatched. CDR3 length: 15 residues. Germline V gene lookup returns CDR1 MNHEY and CDR2 SVGEGT. This CDR3 is CASTPSPGQFYEQYV. The CDR3 nucleotides read TGTGCCAGCACCCCCTCACCGGGACAGTTCTACGAGCAGTACGTC.

The genes are TRBV4-1 and TRBJ2-7; the match to TRBD2 covers 11 bases. The CDR3 runs 16 residues. The J segment lost 3 bases and the V segment lost 2 bases, leaving 6 bases of the junction unmatched. CDR1 is MGHRA, CDR2 YSYEKL, per germline. As DNA, the CDR3 is TGCGCCAGCAGCCAATCGGGACTAGCGGACGGCTACGAGCAGTACTTC. It codes for CASSQSGLADGYEQYF.

A few counts support this clonotype. The genes are TRBV6-5 and TRBJ2-5; D unclear. From germline, CDR1 is MNHEY and CDR2 SVGAGI. This CDR3 is 11 amino acids long. V lost 7 bases to trimming and J lost 4 bases, with 7 bases between them. CDR3 DNA: TGTGCCAGCAACTCAGGAGAGACCCAGTACTTC. Its translation: CASNSGETQYF.

This clonotype was found a few times. The genes are TRBV6-2 or TRBV6-3 and TRBJ2-7; tentative D call: TRBD1 (6 bases). This CDR3 is built from 13 residues. Germline CDR1 and CDR2: MNHEY and SVGEGT. V lost 0 bases to trimming and J lost 10 bases, with 13 bases between them. CDR3 sequence reads: CASSYSQGRPQYV. The CDR3 region has the DNA TGTGCCAGCAGTTACTCGCAGGGGCGACCACAGTACGTC.

This clonotype was seen at least ten times. V and J are TRBV5-1 and TRBJ2-3, with 8 bases identical to TRBD2. Germline assignment: CDR1 SGHRS and CDR2 YFSETQ. The CDR3 loop spans 14 amino acids. The junction had 3 bases not matched to a gene; V was cut back by 4 bases and J by 2 bases. CDR3 sequence: CASSIAGFTDTQYF. DNA of the CDR3: TGCGCCAGCAGCATAGCGGGGTTCACAGATACGCAGTATTTT.

This clonotype was seen a few times. This sequence joins TRBV30 and TRBJ2-1; 13 bases align to TRBD2. This CDR3 is 16 amino acids long. Germline CDR1 is GTSNPN and CDR2 is SVGIG (reference sequence). V lost 6 bases and J lost 0; bases outside the gene matches: 5. CDR3 DNA sequence: TGTGCCTGCGAGACTAGCGGGGGGCCCTCCTACAATGAGCAGTTCTTC. Translating gives CACETSGGPSYNEQFF.

This clonotype was observed a handful of times. The chain links TRBV15 to TRBJ1-1; the D is unclear. Trimming took off 4 bases at V and 4 bases at J, with 10 bases between the two ends. CDR3 length equals 13 residues. Germline values: CDR1 LNHNV, CDR2 YYDKDF (reference sequence). This CDR3 is CATSNRGITEAFF. The CDR3 bases are TGTGCCACCAGCAACCGGGGTATCACTGAAGCTTTCTTT.

This chain joins TRBV6-5 and TRBJ1-1; D is unclear. CDR3 length: 15 amino acids. Deletions cut 2 bases from V and 4 bases from J, with 14 bases between. Per the germline V gene, CDR1 is MNHEY and CDR2 is SVGAGI. The CDR3 DNA reads TGTGCCAGCAGTTACACACAAGGGTTGGGCACTGAAGCTTTCTTT. Its translation is CASSYTQGLGTEAFF.

The chain recombines TRBV12-3 or TRBV12-4 with TRBJ1-3; D gene unclear. The CDR3 length is 15 residues. The germline V and J ends were trimmed by 6 bases and 4 bases, with 16 bases remaining between them. Here the CDR3 DNA reads TGTGCCAGCAGCCCCCGGGCCCTTGGAGGAAACACCATATATTTT. This gives the protein CASSPRALGGNTIYF.

This chain links TRBV7-2 with TRBJ1-1; 10 positions agree with TRBD1. CDR1 and CDR2 from the germline V gene are SGHTA and FQGNSA. This CDR3 has 14 amino acids. V gave up 5 bases and J gave up 11 bases; unmatched junction bases: 11. DNA for the CDR3: TGTGCCAGCAGCGACAGGGGGCTTCGGGGAGGTGCTTTCTTT. Its protein is CASSDRGLRGGAFF.

V is TRBV7-2 and J is TRBJ1-3; weak D call: TRBD1 (5 bases). The CDR3 runs 15 residues. Germline CDR1 reads SGHTA; CDR2 reads FQGNSA. Deletions cut 8 bases from V and 3 bases from J, with 17 bases between. The CDR3 nucleotides are TGTGCCAGCGGCATGGGGCCGTTACTTGGAAACACCATATATTTT. Translation gives CASGMGPLLGNTIYF.

The chain uses TRBV6-5 and TRBJ2-7; 11 bases are a match to TRBD2. V shed 2 bases and J 6 bases; nucleotides not matched to a gene: 3. Germline V gene lookup returns CDR1 MNHEY and CDR2 SVGAGI. The CDR3 spans 14 residues. The CDR3 region has the DNA TGTGCCAGCAGTTACGGGACTAGCGGCCTCGAGCAGTACTTC. Translated: CASSYGTSGLEQYF.

V and J are TRBV7-8 and TRBJ1-4; D may be TRBD1 (5 bases). V lost 5 bases and J lost 8, with 12 bases in between. In germline, CDR1 is SGHVS, CDR2 FQNEAQ. The CDR3 is 13 residues long. This chain's CDR3 is CASSDRDAEKLFF. CDR3 DNA sequence: TGTGCCAGCAGCGACCGGGACGCGGAAAAACTGTTTTTT.

This clonotype was observed a handful of times. The chain recombines TRBV7-2 with TRBJ2-1; TRBD2 aligns across 12 bases. V was pared by 7 bases and J by 15 bases, with 10 bases of the junction left unmatched. The germline gives CDR1 SGHTA, CDR2 FQGNSA. CDR3 size: 13 residues. This CDR3 reads CASITSGGTGPFF. The CDR3 bases are TGTGCCAGCATCACTAGCGGGGGGACGGGGCCGTTCTTC.

This clonotype was recorded many times. The V call is TRBV18, the J call TRBJ1-2; D is ambiguous. Germline assignment: CDR1 KGHSH and CDR2 LQKENI. V shed 6 bases and J shed 1 base, with 9 bases lying between them. The CDR3 has 13 amino acids. The CDR3 is CASSPGVNYGYTF. The CDR3 DNA is TGTGCCAGCTCTCCGGGCGTTAACTATGGCTACACCTTC.

The V call is TRBV24-1, the J call TRBJ2-3; 13 positions agree with TRBD2. Per the germline V gene, CDR1 is KGHDR and CDR2 is SFDVKD. Trimming at V came to 4 bases and at J to 0 bases, leaving 6 bases not matched to a gene. The CDR3 covers 18 residues. The CDR3 loop reads CATSDPRTSGGSTDTQYF. CDR3 nucleotide sequence: TGTGCCACCAGTGACCCCCGGACTAGCGGGGGTAGCACAGATACGCAGTATTTT.

This clonotype turned up a few times. The genes are TRBV2 and TRBJ2-3, with TRBD2 as a possible D gene (6 bases). Germline V gives CDR1 SNHLY, CDR2 FYNNEI. This CDR3 contains 14 residues. Between the trimmed V and J ends, which lost 8 bases and 0 bases, there was a span of 12 bases. Here the CDR3 DNA reads TGTGCCAGCCGTAATCTAGCGAGCACAGATACGCAGTATTTT. This encodes CASRNLASTDTQYF.

Concerning this clonotype itself: This is likely a read error, given that the CDR3 carries no conserved phenylalanine or tryptophan at its end. Because the CDR3's place on the DNA is in doubt, the DNA is left out and the CDR3 is given as listed by TCRdb. The V gene is TRBV28, the J gene TRBJ2-3; the DNA was not compared with TRBD1, the D call given in the table. The CDR3 region is 12 residues in length, termini included. Germline CDR1 MDHEN, CDR2 SYDVKM. The CDR3 is CASSSGDVGKLV.

CDR3 DNA: TGTGCCAGCAGCTTAAGTGCTAGCGGGGGGGCCTCGGGTGAGCAGTTCTTC. As protein: CASSLSASGGASGEQFF. The chain uses TRBV7-2 and TRBJ2-1, with 12 nucleotides matching TRBD2. Trimming took 2 bases from V and 9 from J; bases not matched to a gene: 11. This CDR3 comprises 17 residues. Germline V lookup: CDR1 SGHTA, CDR2 FQGNSA. Full variable domain (rest looked up from reference TRBV7-2 and TRBJ2-1): GAGVSQSPSNKVTEKGKDVELRCDPISGHTALYWYRQSLGQGLEFLIYFQGNSAPDKSGLPSDRFSAERTGGSVSTLTIQRTQQEDSAVYLCASSLSASGGASGEQFFGPGTRLTVL.

This clonotype was counted a few times. This chain uses TRBV28 with TRBJ1-5; 8 positions agree with TRBD1. Germline lookup yields CDR1 MDHEN and CDR2 SYDVKM. The CDR3 consists of 13 residues. Trimming at V came to 10 bases and at J to 6 bases, leaving 8 bases not matched to a gene. The DNA for the CDR3 is TGTGCCACTAGACAGGGGATGGGTCAGCCCCAGCATTTT. It translates to CATRQGMGQPQHF.

The CDR3 protein is CASSVAPGARTGELFF. The CDR3 DNA sequence: TGTGCCAGCAGCGTAGCCCCCGGGGCGAGAACCGGGGAGCTGTTTTTT. The chain joins TRBV9 to TRBJ2-2; TRBD1 or TRBD2 may be the D gene (5 bases each). Trimming pared 0 bases from V and 5 bases from J, leaving 14 bases between. The CDR3 covers 16 residues. The germline V gene encodes CDR1 SGDLS and CDR2 YYNGEE.

V gene TRBV5-1 combines with J gene TRBJ1-6; D may be TRBD1 (6 bases). CDR3 size: 15 residues. CDR1 SGHRS and CDR2 YFSETQ come from the germline V gene. Trimming took 5 bases from V and 10 from J, leaving 19 bases between them. The CDR3 spells CASRFLPGDGSPLHF. In DNA form, the CDR3 reads TGCGCCAGCAGATTTTTGCCAGGGGATGGGTCACCCCTCCACTTT.

This clonotype turned up a few times. The genes are TRBV24-1 and TRBJ2-1; no clear D gene. Germline CDR1 KGHDR, CDR2 SFDVKD. V dropped 3 bases and J dropped 5 bases, with 7 bases sitting between them. The CDR3 has 13 amino acids. CDR3 region: CATSDNPDNEQFF. The DNA of the CDR3 is TGTGCCACCAGTGATAACCCCGACAATGAGCAGTTCTTC.

V gene TRBV6-5 combines with J gene TRBJ2-6, with 9 bases lining up with TRBD2. V shed 0 bases and J 3 bases; nucleotides not matched to a gene: 6. CDR3 length equals 18 residues. CDR1 MNHEY and CDR2 SVGAGI come from the germline V gene. Here the CDR3 reads CASSYSGGGADGANVLTF. The CDR3 DNA sequence: TGTGCCAGCAGTTACTCAGGCGGGGGGGCAGATGGGGCCAACGTCCTGACTTTC.

This clonotype was detected only a few times. The chain carries TRBV4-1 and TRBJ2-7; D is perhaps TRBD1 (6 bases). Germline CDR1 and CDR2: MGHRA and YSYEKL. This CDR3 has 13 amino acids. Trimming pared 4 bases from V and 3 bases from J, leaving 10 bases between. The DNA of the CDR3 is TGCGCCAGCAGCCCAGACAGGTACTACGAGCAGTACTTC. Translation gives CASSPDRYYEQYF.

This sequence joins TRBV10-2 and TRBJ2-1; TRBD2 matches 10 bases. Germline-derived CDR1 and CDR2 are WSHSY and SAAADI. This CDR3 is built from 15 residues. The V and J ends lost 3 bases and 4 bases, in that order; junction bases with no gene match: 3. The chain's CDR3 is CASSELAGSYNEQFF. The CDR3 coding sequence is TGCGCCAGCAGTGAACTAGCGGGGAGTTACAATGAGCAGTTCTTC.

In its sample, this clonotype was seen a few times. V and J are TRBV4-3 and TRBJ2-1; possibly TRBD2 for D (7 bases). V gave up 0 bases and J gave up 1 base, with 13 bases separating them. The CDR3 contains 17 residues. CDR1 is LGHNA, CDR2 YSLEER, per germline. The CDR3 DNA is TGCGCCAGCAGCCAAGATGGGAGGGGGGCTTCCTACAATGAGCAGTTCTTC. As protein: CASSQDGRGASYNEQFF.

This clonotype came up a few times. J is TRBJ1-4 and V is TRBV3-1; TRBD1 matches at 8 bases. CDR1 is LGHDT, CDR2 YNNKEL, per germline (reference sequence). This CDR3 comprises 16 residues. J gave up 8 bases and V 1 base, and 9 bases lay outside the gene matches. The CDR3 sequence is CASSQGTGGPGEKLFF. The CDR3 DNA sequence: TGTGCCAGCAGCCAAGGCACAGGGGGGCCCGGCGAAAAACTGTTTTTT.

The chain uses TRBV7-9 and TRBJ2-3; TRBD1 matches at 7 bases. Germline lookup yields CDR1 SEHNR and CDR2 FQNEAQ (reference sequence). Trimming at V came to 10 bases and at J to 1 base, leaving 5 bases not matched to a gene. The CDR3 sequence is 13 residues long. For the CDR3, the DNA is TGTGCCACCCAGGGGGTACGCACAGATACGCAGTATTTT. This codes for CATQGVRTDTQYF.